This T cell receptor (beta chain) came from a study of T-cell memory formation after mild COVID-19. Whole-study results and caveats: CD4+ bias marked clones expanding day 15 to 37, unlike balanced contracting clones. Pre-infection memory showed some responding clones, and this suggested that cross-reactive memory joined. CD4+ contracting clones were mainly CM and EM; CD8+ ones, EMRA.

A single record per CDR3 protein comes from TCRdb applying MiXCR to the 5' RACE reads. Of some 110,000 distinct CDR3 sequences listed, 12% are singletons. This CDR3 has 18 amino acids. The V gene end was trimmed by 4 bases and the J gene end by 0 bases; junction bases not matched to a gene: 6. Germline V gene data show CDR1 as MGHRA and CDR2 as YSYEKL. This clonotype has a handful of counts. Its target is not known. This TCR was recovered from an adult woman who had mild COVID-19 (a few samples of this study predate the infection). Cell type and time point are not known. V gene TRBV4-1 combines with J gene TRBJ2-3; 14 nucleotides line up with TRBD2. The material sequenced was PBMCs or a T cell subset sorted from them (not recorded which). The CDR3: CASSPGLAGGRSTDTQYF. The DNA for the CDR3 is TGCGCCAGCAGCCCTGGACTAGCGGGGGGCCGGAGCACAGATACGCAGTATTTT.